Below, one T cell receptor (beta chain) is given with its context. The CDR3 is made up of 15 amino acids. CDR1 and CDR2 from the germline V gene are SNHLY and FYNNEI. Trimming took off 6 bases at V and 0 bases at J, with 14 bases between the two ends. The data were taken from a study of T cell changes during pregnancy in multiple sclerosis. The assay was immunoSEQ multiplex PCR, and TCRdb's table has in-frame clones only and misses some. The table includes over 50,000 clones, almost 95% detected once. Specimen: CD4+ T cells from peripheral blood mononuclear cells, collected in the third trimester of pregnancy. This TCR derives from a female donor with multiple sclerosis, enrolled in a pregnancy study. V is TRBV2 and J is TRBJ1-2; D remains unclear. The CDR3 region is CASRTSGVTNYGYTF. In nucleotides, the CDR3 is TGTGCCAGCAGAACCTCCGGGGTCACTAACTATGGCTACACCTTC.